Listed below are T cell receptor beta chains from one sample, sequenced in a study of blood T cell repertoires in COVID-19. Clones were read by immunoSEQ multiplex PCR, and TCRdb kept only the in-frame ones, dropping some. The sample has 300,000 to 400,000 clones; 70% to 90% are singletons. Sequencing used PBMCs or T cells enriched from blood (not recorded which). The receptors originated from a woman in her 30s with acute COVID-19. CDR3s include the opening cysteine and the closing phenylalanine or tryptophan. Fields, in order: V gene, J gene, clone size, D gene, CDR3 DNA, CDR3 protein. The D gene is left open where the match is weak. Rows give clone size only sometimes, using once, few, many, or a class for an expanded clone.

TRBV21-1,TRBJ1-1,.,.,TGTGCCAGAGAGGGACAGGGAAGGTCGGTGAACACTGAAGCTTTCTTT,CAREGQGRSVNTEAFF
TRBV25-1,TRBJ2-3,.,TRBD2,TGTGCCAGCAGTGACCTTATTAGCGGGGTGAGGGCAGATACGCAGTATTTT,CASSDLISGVRADTQYF
TRBV7-2,TRBJ2-7,once,TRBD1,TGTGCCAGCAGCGGGACAGGCTACGAGCAGTACTTC,CASSGTGYEQYF
TRBV5-1,TRBJ1-4,.,.,TGCGCCAGCAGCTTGTATACGGGGGGTAATGAAAAACTGTTTTTT,CASSLYTGGNEKLFF
TRBV6-5,TRBJ2-7,.,TRBD1,TGTGCCAGCAGTCGGTCCGGGACAGGTCCTTACGAGCAGTACTTC,CASSRSGTGPYEQYF
TRBV18,TRBJ1-1,few,TRBD1,TGTGCCAGCTCACCAACAGGGGGCGTAGGGCCTGAAGCTTTCTTT,CASSPTGGVGPEAFF
TRBV7-2,TRBJ1-3,.,.,TGTGCCAGCAGCTTAGGAGACTCTGGAAACACCATATATTTT,CASSLGDSGNTIYF
TRBV29-1,TRBJ1-1,.,.,TGCAGCGCCTCCATCCAGGGTAGGGATAAGAACACTGAAGCTTTCTTT,CSASIQGRDKNTEAFF
TRBV11-1,TRBJ1-1,.,.,TGTGCCAGCAGCTTAGCTCGCGGGGCAAAGAACACTGAAGCTTTCTTT,CASSLARGAKNTEAFF
TRBV30,TRBJ1-3,once,.,TGTGCCTGGAGTGTACGGGGAAACACCATATATTTT,CAWSVRGNTIYF
TRBV4-3,TRBJ1-1,few,.,TGCGCCAGCAGCCTCGAAACGTGGGAGGGGGGCACTGAAGCTTTCTTT,CASSLETWEGGTEAFF
TRBV6-9,TRBJ2-1,.,.,TGTGCCAGCAGTTCTACAGGCACCAATGAGCAGTTCTTC,CASSSTGTNEQFF
TRBV2,TRBJ1-1,.,TRBD1,TGTGCCAGCCTGGACAGGGTGCGAACTGAAGCTTTCTTT,CASLDRVRTEAFF
TRBV6-6,TRBJ2-3,.,.,TGTGCCAGCAGTCCCCAGACAGAGAATACGCAGTATTTT,CASSPQTENTQYF
TRBV6-6,TRBJ2-1,.,.,TGTGCCAGCAGTTACTCAACAGCCGACAATGAGCAGTTCTTC,CASSYSTADNEQFF
TRBV7-3,TRBJ2-7,once,TRBD1,TGTGCCAGCAGCTCGGACAGGGGGCTATCCGAGCAGTACTTC,CASSSDRGLSEQYF
TRBV7-9,TRBJ1-2,few,TRBD1,TGTGCCAGCCGGGACAGCTATGGCTACACCTTC,CASRDSYGYTF
TRBV2,TRBJ1-1,.,.,TGTGCCAGCAGGGGTACAGGGCTTACTGAAGCTTTCTTT,CASRGTGLTEAFF
TRBV5-6,TRBJ1-1,.,.,TGTGCCAGCAGCTTGGTGGGGGGGCTGGGCACTGAAGCTTTCTTT,CASSLVGGLGTEAFF
TRBV9,TRBJ2-7,.,.,TGTGCCAGCAGCGTAGACAGGGGGGGCTACGAGCAGTACTTC,CASSVDRGGYEQYF
TRBV24-1,TRBJ2-2,.,.,TGTGCCACCAGTGATGGGCCGGGGGCGAACACCGGGGAGCTGTTTTTT,CATSDGPGANTGELFF
TRBV10-2,TRBJ1-2,.,.,TGCGCCAGCAGTGAGTCGGTCAAATTGGGGCGGTCTGGCTACACCTTC,CASSESVKLGRSGYTF
TRBV19,TRBJ1-2,.,.,TGTGCCAGTAGGACAGAACACTATGGCTACACCTTC,CASRTEHYGYTF
TRBV28,TRBJ1-5,.,.,TGTGCCAGCAGTCGCCTTGAGGGAAGAGGCAATCAGCCCCAGCATTTT,CASSRLEGRGNQPQHF
TRBV2,TRBJ1-1,.,TRBD1,TGTGCCACACAGACGGGACAGCCGAACACTGAAGCTTTCTTT,CATQTGQPNTEAFF
TRBV6-1,TRBJ2-7,.,.,TGTGCCAGCAGTGAGTCAGGGACCTACGAGCAGTACTTC,CASSESGTYEQYF
TRBV3-1/TRBV3-2,TRBJ2-7,.,.,TGTGCCAGCAGCCAAGGCCAGATTGAGCAGTACTTC,CASSQGQIEQYF
TRBV7-3,TRBJ2-7,.,TRBD1,TGTGCCAGCAGCAAGGGACAGGGGGCCTACGAGCAGTACTTC,CASSKGQGAYEQYF
TRBV11-3,TRBJ2-3,.,.,TGTGCCAGCAGCCCGGGAACAGGGTCAGGGGATACGCAGTATTTT,CASSPGTGSGDTQYF
TRBV9,TRBJ2-7,once,TRBD1,TGTGCCAGCAGCGCCAGGGACAGGGAAGGCGAGCAGTACTTC,CASSARDREGEQYF
TRBV21-1,TRBJ2-1,few,.,TGTGCCAGCAGCATTTCGAGACAGGGATCTTACAATGAGCAGTTCTTC,CASSISRQGSYNEQFF
TRBV12-3/TRBV12-4,TRBJ1-3,.,.,TGTGCCAGCAATGAGGGTAGGGACACCATATATTTT,CASNEGRDTIYF
TRBV11-3,TRBJ2-2,.,.,TGTGCCAGCAGCCAACACAACACCGGGGAGCTGTTTTTT,CASSQHNTGELFF
TRBV6-1,TRBJ1-1,.,TRBD1,TGTGCCAGCAGTGAAAGGACAGGGGAAACTGAAGCTTTCTTT,CASSERTGETEAFF
TRBV7-2,TRBJ1-2,.,.,TGTGCCAGCAGCCCCAGAAGCGACTATGGCTACACCTTC,CASSPRSDYGYTF
TRBV6-5,TRBJ1-4,.,TRBD1,TGTGCCAGCAGTTACTTACAGGGGGCTGGCGAAAAACTGTTTTTT,CASSYLQGAGEKLFF
TRBV24-1,TRBJ1-2,.,.,TGTGCCACCAGTGGTCCACGGTTTAACTATGGCTACACCTTC,CATSGPRFNYGYTF
TRBV9,TRBJ2-3,.,TRBD2,TGTGCCAGCAGCTCTAGGCCAGTCGGGGGGTCAGATACGCAGTATTTT,CASSSRPVGGSDTQYF
TRBV4-3,TRBJ1-6,.,TRBD1,TGCGCCAGCAGCCAAGATGTGGACAGGGGTTTCTCACCCCTCCACTTT,CASSQDVDRGFSPLHF
TRBV4-3,TRBJ1-4,.,TRBD1,TGCGCCAGCAGCCAACAGACAGGGGTTAATGAAAAACTGTTTTTT,CASSQQTGVNEKLFF
TRBV5-5,TRBJ1-2,once,.,TGTGCCAGCAGCTTGACAGGTTACTATGGCTACACCTTC,CASSLTGYYGYTF
TRBV19,TRBJ1-6,.,.,TGTGCCAGTAGTGACACCTATAATTCACCCCTCCACTTT,CASSDTYNSPLHF
TRBV5-1,TRBJ2-1,.,.,TGCGCCAGCAGCCAAATGGCGGGGAGGAGCTCCTACAATGAGCAGTTCTTC,CASSQMAGRSSYNEQFF
TRBV6-5,TRBJ1-5,.,.,TGTGCCAGCAGTAGTCAGGCCCAATGGCCCCAGCATTTT,CASSSQAQWPQHF
TRBV18,TRBJ2-1,.,.,TGTGCCAGCTCACCGGACCGGACAGCAAGCGAGCAGTTCTTC,CASSPDRTASEQFF
TRBV7-2,TRBJ2-3,.,TRBD2,TGTGCCAGCAGCTTAGCTACTTTAGCGGGGATGGCTAGCACAGATACGCAGTATTTT,CASSLATLAGMASTDTQYF
TRBV27,TRBJ1-1,.,.,TGTGCCAGCAGGTCCGGGGGGGAGAACACTGAAGCTTTCTTT,CASRSGGENTEAFF
TRBV3-1/TRBV3-2,TRBJ1-2,.,.,TGTGCCAGCAGCCAAGGGTCCGACAGGACCATTAATAGCTACACCTTC,CASSQGSDRTINSYTF
TRBV11-2,TRBJ2-7,.,.,TGTGCCAGCAGCCTTTCGTCGGGAGAGCAGTACTTC,CASSLSSGEQYF
TRBV7-9,TRBJ1-1,.,TRBD1,TGTGCCAGCAGCCCCCGGGACAGGGGGACTATGAACACTGAAGCTTTCTTT,CASSPRDRGTMNTEAFF
TRBV2,TRBJ1-1,once,.,TGTGCCAGCAGTGCTAGCGGGGGCCGGAACACTGAAGCTTTCTTT,CASSASGGRNTEAFF
TRBV24-1,TRBJ2-6,.,TRBD1,TGTGCCACCAGTGATCTGAGGACAGGGGAGGCTCCTGGGGCCAACGTCCTGACTTTC,CATSDLRTGEAPGANVLTF